This T cell receptor (beta chain) appears in the sequencing data of a study of blood T cell repertoires in COVID-19. Sequenced by immunoSEQ multiplex PCR; TCRdb stores in-frame clones only, minus some. The sample has about 300,000 clones, 90% seen once. The sample taken for sequencing was peripheral blood. The clonotype comes from a woman aged 45-65 years with COVID-19, enrolled during active disease.

The CDR3 nucleotides read TGTGCCAGTAGTATTCGGCACGAGCTGGGCCTTGGGGGGACCGGGGAGCTGTTTTTT. Its translation is CASSIRHELGLGGTGELFF. This sequence joins TRBV19 and TRBJ2-2, with D tentatively TRBD2 (6 bases). The V and J ends lost 3 bases and 5 bases respectively, with 25 bases between them. The CDR3 is 19 residues long. Germline values: CDR1 LNHDA, CDR2 SQIVND (reference sequence). The entire variable domain, with the rest obtained from reference TRBV19 and TRBJ2-2, is as follows: DGGITQSPKYLFRKEGQNVTLSCEQNLNHDAMYWYRQDPGQGLRLIYYSQIVNDFQKGDIAEGYSVSREKKESFPLTVTSAQKNPTAFYLCASSIRHELGLGGTGELFFGEGSRLTVL.